Below, 17 T cell receptor beta chains from the same sample are listed, as sequenced in a study of OX40 agonist ivuxolimab in advanced cancers. The protocol used for the library was the immunoSEQ multiplex PCR assay. Sourced from immuneACCESS, this table was stored by TCRdb with only in-frame sequences that have V and J called. A share of the clones is absent; for the studies checked, an unresolved V gene accounts for under half, and the remainder has no known explanation. This sample is represented by roughly 52,000 clones; roughly four fifths of them were singletons. In total, the top ten clones hold around 1.3% of the sample. This specimen consisted of CD4+ or CD8+ T cells sorted from blood, obtained in a trial of the OX40 agonist ivuxolimab. The receptors stem from an adult with an advanced solid tumor such as melanoma, head and neck, liver or kidney cancer.

The chain links TRBV29-1 to TRBJ1-1, with D perhaps TRBD1 (5 bases). Germline assignment: CDR1 SQVTM and CDR2 ANQGSEA. The CDR3 is 10 amino acids. With 6 bases removed from V and 6 bases from J, the gap between germline ends came to 8 bases. CDR3 DNA sequence: TGCAGCGTCGGGACCGCTGAAGCTTTCTTT. It codes for CSVGTAEAFF.

The chain has TRBV7-2 and TRBJ1-1; D unclear. Between the trimmed V and J ends, which lost 1 base and 2 bases, there was a span of 11 bases. The CDR3 extends over 15 amino acids. In germline, CDR1 is SGHTA, CDR2 FQGNSA. The CDR3 protein is CASSLDAGGNTEAFF. CDR3 nucleotide sequence: TGTGCCAGCAGCTTAGACGCAGGCGGAAACACTGAAGCTTTCTTT.

This chain connects TRBV19 to TRBJ1-2; 9 positions match TRBD1. J was trimmed by 1 base and V by 4 bases; bases with no gene match: 7. Germline V gene lookup returns CDR1 LNHDA and CDR2 SQIVND (reference sequence). The CDR3 length is 16 residues. CDR3 in DNA: TGTGCCAGTAGTACGGGACAGGGTCCGCTTAACTATGGCTACACCTTC. This codes for CASSTGQGPLNYGYTF.

The rearrangement links TRBV10-3 to TRBJ1-3; no reliable D call. The CDR3 runs to 13 residues. The V gene lost 6 bases and the J gene lost 2 bases, with 8 bases spanning the gap. The V gene's germline CDR1 is ENHRY and CDR2 SYGVKD. CDR3 region: CAIRNTTGNTIYF. CDR3 DNA sequence: TGTGCCATCAGGAATACTACTGGAAACACCATATATTTT.

This clone was seen only once. The rearrangement joins TRBV6-1 to TRBJ2-4; a weak D match, TRBD1 (6 bases). The CDR3 covers 13 residues. The V and J ends lost 10 bases and 2 bases respectively, with 12 bases between them. The germline V gene has CDR1 MNHNS and CDR2 SASEGT. The CDR3 loop is CATYQGTKNIQYF. In nucleotides, the CDR3 is TGTGCCACCTATCAGGGGACCAAAAACATTCAGTACTTC.

The chain employs TRBV28 and TRBJ2-7; D may be TRBD2 (6 bases). The CDR3 is 11 residues long. V was cut by 7 bases and J by 4 bases, with 8 bases left in between. Germline values: CDR1 MDHEN, CDR2 SYDVKM. The DNA of the CDR3 is TGTGCCAGCACGGGGGTGTACGAGCAGTACTTC. Amino acid sequence: CASTGVYEQYF. The whole variable domain, remainder taken from reference TRBV28 and TRBJ2-7, is DVKVTQSSRYLVKRTGEKVFLECVQDMDHENMFWYRQDPGLGLRLIYFSYDVKMKEKGDIPEGYSVSREKKERFSLILESASTNQTSMYLCASTGVYEQYFGPGTRLTVT.

This clone appeared a few times. V gene TRBV25-1 combines with J gene TRBJ2-4; tentative D call: TRBD1 (5 bases). Germline loops: CDR1 MGHDK, CDR2 SYGVNS. V gave up 3 bases and J gave up 1 base, with 7 bases separating them. CDR3 length: 14 amino acids. The CDR3 coding sequence is TGTGCCAGCAGTGATGCAGGGGCCAAAAACATTCAGTACTTC. Its translation: CASSDAGAKNIQYF.

The CDR3 DNA sequence: TGTGCCAGCAGCTTAGATCCGGGGTTCAGCTACGAGCAGTACTTC. Translated: CASSLDPGFSYEQYF. The chain uses TRBV7-8 and TRBJ2-7; the D gene is possibly TRBD2 (5 bases). This CDR3 contains 15 residues. V lost 1 base and J 3 bases, leaving 13 bases between the germline ends. Germline V CDR1 and CDR2: SGHVS, FQNEAQ. Full variable domain (remainder filled in from reference TRBV7-8 and TRBJ2-7): GAGVSQSPRYKVAKRGQDVALRCDPISGHVSLFWYQQALGQGPEFLTYFQNEAQLDKSGLPSDRFFAERPEGSVSTLKIQRTQQEDSAVYLCASSLDPGFSYEQYFGPGTRLTVT.

The chain combines TRBV7-2 with TRBJ1-4, with 10 nucleotides matching TRBD1. The CDR3 totals 15 residues. Germline trimming cut 1 base from V and 6 bases from J; bases unmatched to any gene: 2. In germline, CDR1 is SGHTA, CDR2 FQGNSA. The CDR3 sequence: CASSLGGTGDEKLFF. Here the CDR3 DNA reads TGTGCCAGCAGCTTAGGAGGGACAGGGGATGAAAAACTGTTTTTT.

The chain employs TRBV6-6 and TRBJ2-7, with 8 positions matching TRBD1. The CDR3 contains 13 residues. The V gene's germline CDR1 is MNHNY and CDR2 SVGAGI (reference sequence). Trimming cost V 5 bases and J 6 bases; bases outside gene matches: 6. The CDR3 bases are TGTGCCAGCAGTCCATTGACAGGGGCCGAGCAGTACTTC. Its protein product is CASSPLTGAEQYF.

The chain carries TRBV4-3 and TRBJ1-2; D not resolved. The CDR3 has 15 amino acids. V lost 0 bases to trimming and J lost 7 bases, with 15 bases between them. Germline CDR1 and CDR2: LGHNA and YSLEER. CDR3 sequence: CASSQDQDASGGYTF. The CDR3 DNA reads as TGCGCCAGCAGCCAAGATCAGGACGCGTCCGGTGGCTACACCTTC.

The rearrangement links TRBV10-3 to TRBJ2-1; 10 positions match TRBD2. From germline, CDR1 is ENHRY and CDR2 SYGVKD. J gave up 5 bases and V 3 bases, and 13 bases lay outside the gene matches. This CDR3 is 18 amino acids long. The CDR3 DNA reads TGTGCCATCAGTGAAGGGCTAGCGGGAGTAACTTTCCACAATGAGCAGTTCTTC. Translated, it gives CAISEGLAGVTFHNEQFF.

The chain employs TRBV5-4 and TRBJ2-7; TRBD1 or TRBD2 may be the D gene (5 bases each). CDR1 and CDR2 (germline): SGHNT, YYREEE (reference sequence). V lost 0 bases and J 3 bases, leaving 13 bases between the germline ends. CDR3 size: 15 residues. The CDR3, as DNA: TGTGCCAGCAGCTTGGTCGGGACCGGAGGCTACGAGCAGTACTTC. This sequence encodes CASSLVGTGGYEQYF.

V is TRBV6-5 and J is TRBJ2-1, with D perhaps TRBD1 or TRBD2 (5 bases each). From germline, CDR1 is MNHEY and CDR2 SVGAGI. The CDR3 is made up of 14 amino acids. Trimming took off 0 bases at V and 11 bases at J, with 14 bases between the two ends. This chain's CDR3 is CASSYSFPGSQQFF. The CDR3 bases are TGTGCCAGCAGTTACTCCTTTCCAGGGAGTCAGCAGTTCTTC.

This clone was seen a few times. CDR3 DNA sequence: TGTGCCAGCAGTGCACAGGGGGCGGCGTTGGGGGAGCAGTACTTC. Translated, it gives CASSAQGAALGEQYF. The chain uses TRBV27 and TRBJ2-7; 9 bases agree with TRBD1. The germline V gene has CDR1 MNHEY and CDR2 SMNVEV (reference sequence). The CDR3 spans 15 residues. Unmatched junction bases numbered 12, after V lost 5 bases and J lost 7 bases.

The chain links TRBV7-9 to TRBJ2-7; 7 positions match TRBD2. CDR1 and CDR2 from the germline V gene are SEHNR and FQNEAQ (reference sequence). The CDR3 loop spans 15 amino acids. J gave up 6 bases and V 5 bases, and 13 bases lay outside the gene matches. The CDR3 is CASSPLGGVQGEQYF. In DNA, the CDR3 is TGTGCCAGCAGCCCCCTGGGAGGGGTGCAGGGCGAGCAGTACTTC.

The gene calls are TRBV6-5 and TRBJ1-1; perhaps TRBD1 as D (5 bases). Germline CDR1 reads MNHEY; CDR2 reads SVGAGI. V was trimmed by 5 bases and J by 8 bases, leaving 18 bases between them. The CDR3 has 14 residues. The CDR3 region is CASSPTWGTKEAFF. In DNA, the CDR3 is TGTGCCAGCAGTCCGACTTGGGGGACCAAGGAAGCTTTCTTT.